These T cell receptor beta chains were read from a single sample in a study of blood T cells in healthy people across ages. TCRdb re-derived calls from the 5' RACE reads in MiXCR, one entry per CDR3 protein. This table holds 600,000 to 650,000 distinct CDR3 sequences, roughly 53% found once. Sequenced: blood. The source of these receptors is a man aged 55 to 70 in good health. CDR3s include the opening cysteine and the closing phenylalanine or tryptophan. A row's size may be missing; if present it is once, few, many or a size class.

>few|TRBV4-2
CASSQGASGANVLTF
>once|TRBV6-5
CASSYSGIKRRISPGSYEQYF
>-|TRBV6-5
CASSSRPGLAGGPSGANVLTF
>-|TRBV20-1
CSAGMGTQYF
>-|TRBV20-1
CSARDLRDKYSNQPQHF
>-|TRBV7-9
CASSHREGAGDTQYF
>-|TRBV21-1
CASSKALRDLSSYEQYF
>-|TRBV20-1
CSATGPGASDTQYF
>-|TRBV4-2
CASSQVLDRGGETQYF
>-|TRBV2
CANGRRYEQYF
>few|TRBV4-1
CASSSHLLTVGSSDTGELFF
>once|TRBV15
CATSNPGWTSGYEQFF
>-|TRBV2
CASSTGGVYGYTF
>-|TRBV28
CASTGTYGYTF
>-|TRBV2
CASSEGRTAGSSSYEQYF
>-|TRBV6-6
CASSRARQGSHGYTF
>-|TRBV20-1
CSATQDSPQKQFF
>once|TRBV6-5
CATSPGQPNSPLHF
>few|TRBV5-5
CASSLGTGQGEKLFF
>few|TRBV10-2
CATDAGGLFGYTF
>-|TRBV20-1
CSAPGPILRAYSYNEQFF
>-|TRBV6-2/TRBV6-3
CASSYLGLDTDTQYF
>-|TRBV10-3
CAISDGIFYGYTF
>-|TRBV20-1
CSASGHSGNTIYF
>-|TRBV11-2
CASSSQGSIGKLFF
>-|TRBV4-1
CASSHYQGNYGYTF
>-|TRBV29-1
CSVAQGEETQYF
>-|TRBV6-5
CASSRTAFGSPLHF
>few|TRBV3-1
CASSPRQGRNEQYF
>once|TRBV20-1
CSAPPAGPNTGELFF
>few|TRBV20-1
CSARDGRQGGSEQYF
>few|TRBV21-1
CASSSEPREETLYEQYF
>few|TRBV20-1
CSASPPVGAKNIQYF